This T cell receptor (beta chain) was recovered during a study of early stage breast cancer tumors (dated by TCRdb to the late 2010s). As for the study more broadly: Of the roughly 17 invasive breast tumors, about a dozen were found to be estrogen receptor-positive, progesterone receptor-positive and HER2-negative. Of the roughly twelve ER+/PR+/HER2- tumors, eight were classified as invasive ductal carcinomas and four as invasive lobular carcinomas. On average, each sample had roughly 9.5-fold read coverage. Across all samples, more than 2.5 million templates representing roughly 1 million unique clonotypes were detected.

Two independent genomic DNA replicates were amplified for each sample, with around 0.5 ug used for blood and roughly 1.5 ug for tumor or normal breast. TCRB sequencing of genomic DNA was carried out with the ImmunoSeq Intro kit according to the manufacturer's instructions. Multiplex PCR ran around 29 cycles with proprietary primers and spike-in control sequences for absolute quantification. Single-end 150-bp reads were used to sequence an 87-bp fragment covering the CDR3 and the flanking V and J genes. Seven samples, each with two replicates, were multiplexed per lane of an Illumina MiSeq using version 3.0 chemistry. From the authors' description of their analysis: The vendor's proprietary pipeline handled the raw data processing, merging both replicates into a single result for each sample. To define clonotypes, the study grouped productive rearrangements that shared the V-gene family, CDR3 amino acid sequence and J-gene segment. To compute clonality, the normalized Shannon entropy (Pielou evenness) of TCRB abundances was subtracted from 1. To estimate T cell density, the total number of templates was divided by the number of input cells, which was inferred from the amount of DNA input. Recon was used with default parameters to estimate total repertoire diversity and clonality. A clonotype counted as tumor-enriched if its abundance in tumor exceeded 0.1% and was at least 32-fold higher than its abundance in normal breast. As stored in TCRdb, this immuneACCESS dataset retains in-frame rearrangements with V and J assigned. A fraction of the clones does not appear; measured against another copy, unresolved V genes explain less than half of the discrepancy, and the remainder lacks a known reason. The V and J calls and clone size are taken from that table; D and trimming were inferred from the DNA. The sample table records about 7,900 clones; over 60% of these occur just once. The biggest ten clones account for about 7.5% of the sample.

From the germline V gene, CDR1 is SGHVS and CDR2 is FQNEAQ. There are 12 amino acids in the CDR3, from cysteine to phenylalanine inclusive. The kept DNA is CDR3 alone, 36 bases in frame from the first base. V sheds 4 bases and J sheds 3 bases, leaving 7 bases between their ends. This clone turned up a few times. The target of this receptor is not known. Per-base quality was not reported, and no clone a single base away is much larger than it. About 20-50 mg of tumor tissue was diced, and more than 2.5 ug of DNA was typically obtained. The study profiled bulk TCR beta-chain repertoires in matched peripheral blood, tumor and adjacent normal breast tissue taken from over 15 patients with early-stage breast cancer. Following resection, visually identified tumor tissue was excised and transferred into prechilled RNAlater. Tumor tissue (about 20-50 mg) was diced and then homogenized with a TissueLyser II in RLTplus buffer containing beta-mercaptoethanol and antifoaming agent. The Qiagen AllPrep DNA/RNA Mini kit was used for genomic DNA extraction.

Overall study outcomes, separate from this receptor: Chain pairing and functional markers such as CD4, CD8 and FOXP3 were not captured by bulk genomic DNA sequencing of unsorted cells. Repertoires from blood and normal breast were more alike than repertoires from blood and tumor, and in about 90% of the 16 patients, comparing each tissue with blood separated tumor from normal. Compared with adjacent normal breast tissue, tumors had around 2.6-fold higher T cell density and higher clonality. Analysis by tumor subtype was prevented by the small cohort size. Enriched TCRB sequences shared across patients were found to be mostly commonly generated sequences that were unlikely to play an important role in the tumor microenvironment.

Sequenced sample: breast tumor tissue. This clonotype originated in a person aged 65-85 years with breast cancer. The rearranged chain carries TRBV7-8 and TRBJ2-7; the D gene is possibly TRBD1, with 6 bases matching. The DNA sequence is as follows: TGTGCCAGCAGCTGGGACAACTACGAGCAGTACTTC. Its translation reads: CASSWDNYEQYF.